The sequence of this T cell receptor beta chain was determined in a study of immune cell composition in non-small cell lung cancer. The assay was immunoSEQ multiplex PCR, and TCRdb's table has in-frame clones only and misses some. The sample has roughly 2,700 clones; around 74% are singletons. This TCR was recovered from a human donor with non-small cell lung cancer. Input material: lung tumor tissue.

The CDR3 protein is CASSPTVNYGYTF. In nucleotides, the CDR3 is TGTGCCAGCAGTCCCACAGTAAACTATGGCTACACCTTC. The chain uses TRBV6-5 and TRBJ1-2, with D hard to call. The CDR3 runs to 13 residues. Germline V lookup: CDR1 MNHEY, CDR2 SVGAGI. V lost 5 bases and J lost 2, with 9 bases in between.